The clone carrying this T cell receptor (beta chain) was counted once. V was clipped by 1 base and J by 8 bases, with 11 bases between them. In germline, CDR1 is SEHNR, CDR2 FQNEAQ (reference sequence). The CDR3 contains 13 residues. The PCR ran on 60 Vbeta and 13 Jbeta primers. TCRdb keeps only in-frame clones here, not all; method: immunoSEQ multiplex PCR. The profile shows about 160,000 clones, around four fifths of them singletons. The source of the sample is a study of cytomegalovirus exposure and HLA in healthy donors. The specimen was PBMCs. The receptor comes from a man between 25 and 39 years old in good health and CMV-seronegative. This chain uses TRBV7-9 with TRBJ1-2, with a possible D match to TRBD1 (5 bases). CDR3 protein: CASSLEGAGGYTF. In nucleotides, the CDR3 is TGTGCCAGCAGCTTAGAAGGGGCGGGAGGCTACACCTTC.